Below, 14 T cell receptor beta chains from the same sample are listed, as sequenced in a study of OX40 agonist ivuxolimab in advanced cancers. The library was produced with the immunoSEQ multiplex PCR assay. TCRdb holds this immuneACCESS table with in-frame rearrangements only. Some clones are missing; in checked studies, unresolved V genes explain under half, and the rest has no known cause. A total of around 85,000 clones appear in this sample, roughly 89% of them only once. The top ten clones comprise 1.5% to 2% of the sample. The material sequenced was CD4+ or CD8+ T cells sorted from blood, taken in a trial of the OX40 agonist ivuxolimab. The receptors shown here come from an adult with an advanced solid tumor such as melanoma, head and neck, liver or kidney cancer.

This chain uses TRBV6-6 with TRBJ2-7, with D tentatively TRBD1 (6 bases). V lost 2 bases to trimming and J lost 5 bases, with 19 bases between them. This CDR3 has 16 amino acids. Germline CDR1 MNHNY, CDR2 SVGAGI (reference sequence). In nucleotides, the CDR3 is TGTGCCAGCAGTTACCCGCTTCTGGGACAAGGCAACGAGCAGTACTTC. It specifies CASSYPLLGQGNEQYF.

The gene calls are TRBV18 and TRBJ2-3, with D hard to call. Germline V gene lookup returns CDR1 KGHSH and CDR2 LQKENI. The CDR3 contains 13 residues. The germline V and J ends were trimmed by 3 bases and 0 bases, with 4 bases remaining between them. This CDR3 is CASSPYSTDTQYF. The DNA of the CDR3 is TGTGCCAGCTCACCCTATAGCACAGATACGCAGTATTTT.

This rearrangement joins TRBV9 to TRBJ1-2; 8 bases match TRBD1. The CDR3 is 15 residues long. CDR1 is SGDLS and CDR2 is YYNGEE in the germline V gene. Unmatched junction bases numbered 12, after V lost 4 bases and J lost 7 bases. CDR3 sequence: CASSPIQGAARGYTF. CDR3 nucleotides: TGTGCCAGCAGCCCTATTCAGGGGGCAGCACGTGGCTACACCTTC.

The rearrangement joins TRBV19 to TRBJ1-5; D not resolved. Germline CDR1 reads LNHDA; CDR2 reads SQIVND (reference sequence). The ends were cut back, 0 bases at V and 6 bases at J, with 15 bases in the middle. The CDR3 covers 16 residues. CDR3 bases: TGTGCCAGTAGTATAGATCTCGTGGCCCGAGGTCAGCCCCAGCATTTT. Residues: CASSIDLVARGQPQHF.

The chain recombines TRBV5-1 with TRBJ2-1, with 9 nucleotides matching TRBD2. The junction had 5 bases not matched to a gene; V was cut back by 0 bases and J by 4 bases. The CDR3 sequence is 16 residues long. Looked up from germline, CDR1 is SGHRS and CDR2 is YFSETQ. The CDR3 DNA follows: TGCGCCAGCAGCTTGGTGGCGGGAGGGCCTTACAATGAGCAGTTCTTC. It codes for CASSLVAGGPYNEQFF.

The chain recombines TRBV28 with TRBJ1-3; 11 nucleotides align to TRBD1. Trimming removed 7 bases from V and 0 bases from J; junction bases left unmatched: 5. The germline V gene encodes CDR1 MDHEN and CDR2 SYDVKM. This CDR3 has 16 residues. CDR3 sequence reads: CASNPGQGVSGNTIYF. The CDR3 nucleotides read TGTGCCAGCAATCCGGGACAGGGGGTCTCTGGAAACACCATATATTTT. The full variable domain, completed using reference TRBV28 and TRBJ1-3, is DVKVTQSSRYLVKRTGEKVFLECVQDMDHENMFWYRQDPGLGLRLIYFSYDVKMKEKGDIPEGYSVSREKKERFSLILESASTNQTSMYLCASNPGQGVSGNTIYFGEGSWLTVV.

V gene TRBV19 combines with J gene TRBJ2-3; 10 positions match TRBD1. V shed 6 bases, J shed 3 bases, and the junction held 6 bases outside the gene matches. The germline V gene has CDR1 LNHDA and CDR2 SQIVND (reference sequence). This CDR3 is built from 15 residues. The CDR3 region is CASSHRDRGTDTQYF. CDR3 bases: TGTGCCAGTAGCCACCGGGACAGGGGAACAGATACGCAGTATTTT.

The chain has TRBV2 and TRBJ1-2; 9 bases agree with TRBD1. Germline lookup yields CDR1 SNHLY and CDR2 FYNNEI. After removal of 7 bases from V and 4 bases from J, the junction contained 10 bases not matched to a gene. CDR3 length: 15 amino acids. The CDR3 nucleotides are TGTGCCAGCACCCCTGGACAGGGGAAAACCTATGGCTACACCTTC. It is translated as CASTPGQGKTYGYTF. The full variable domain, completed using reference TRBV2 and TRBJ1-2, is EPEVTQTPSHQVTQMGQEVILRCVPISNHLYFYWYRQILGQKVEFLVSFYNNEISEKSEIFDDQFSVERPDGSNFTLKIRSTKLEDSAMYFCASTPGQGKTYGYTFGSGTRLTVV.

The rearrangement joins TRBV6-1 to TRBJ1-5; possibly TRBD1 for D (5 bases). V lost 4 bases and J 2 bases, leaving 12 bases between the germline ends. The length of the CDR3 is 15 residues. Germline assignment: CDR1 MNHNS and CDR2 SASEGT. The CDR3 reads CASSATPGGNQPQHF. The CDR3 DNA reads TGTGCCAGCAGTGCGACGCCGGGGGGCAATCAGCCCCAGCATTTT.

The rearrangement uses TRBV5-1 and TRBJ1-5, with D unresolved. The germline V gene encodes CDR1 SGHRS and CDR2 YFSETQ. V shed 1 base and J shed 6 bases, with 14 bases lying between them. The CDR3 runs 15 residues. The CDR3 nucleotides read TGCGCCAGCAGCTTGTCGGGAAAGGAGAGTCAGCCCCAGCATTTT. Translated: CASSLSGKESQPQHF.

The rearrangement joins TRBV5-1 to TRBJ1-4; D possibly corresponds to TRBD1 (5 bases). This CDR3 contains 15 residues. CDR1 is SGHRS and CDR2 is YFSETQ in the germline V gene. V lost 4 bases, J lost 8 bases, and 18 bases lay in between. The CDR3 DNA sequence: TGCGCCAGCAGCGAGTGGGGGGTGGCAGCCGAAAAACTGTTTTTT. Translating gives CASSEWGVAAEKLFF.

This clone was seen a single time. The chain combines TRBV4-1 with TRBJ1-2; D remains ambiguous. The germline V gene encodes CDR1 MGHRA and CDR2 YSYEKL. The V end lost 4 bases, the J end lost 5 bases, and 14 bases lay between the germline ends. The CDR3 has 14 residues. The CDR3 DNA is TGCGCCAGCAGCCTCCAGGAGGAAATTTATGGCTACACCTTC. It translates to CASSLQEEIYGYTF.

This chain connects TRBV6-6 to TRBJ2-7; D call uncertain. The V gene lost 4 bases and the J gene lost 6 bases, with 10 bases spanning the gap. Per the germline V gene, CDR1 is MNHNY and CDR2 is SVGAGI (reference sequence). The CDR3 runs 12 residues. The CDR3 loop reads CASSSLSGEQYF. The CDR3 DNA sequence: TGTGCCAGCAGTTCCCTATCCGGCGAGCAGTACTTC.

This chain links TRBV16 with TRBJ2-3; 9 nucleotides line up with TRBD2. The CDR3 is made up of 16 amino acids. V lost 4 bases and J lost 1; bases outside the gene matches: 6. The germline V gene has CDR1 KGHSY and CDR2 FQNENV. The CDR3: CASSRDSGSRTDTQYF. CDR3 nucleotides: TGTGCCAGCAGCCGAGATAGCGGGAGTCGCACAGATACGCAGTATTTT.